These 29 T cell receptor beta chains share one sample of origin, sequenced in a study of cytomegalovirus exposure and HLA in healthy donors (dated by TCRdb to the late 2010s). Receptors were amplified or captured by the immunoSEQ multiplex PCR assay. For the multiplex PCR, a mixture combining 60 forward primers for TCR Vbeta segments and 13 reverse primers for TCR Jbeta segments was used. TCRdb stores this immuneACCESS table with in-frame sequences only. Part of the clones is absent; in the studies checked, under half of the shortfall reflects unresolved V genes, and no reason is known for the rest. This sample's table lists 34,000 or so clones. About 2.1% of the sample belongs to the ten largest clones. The source material was PBMCs. These receptors were collected from a woman aged 40 to 50 in good health and CMV-seropositive.

The genes are TRBV7-6 and TRBJ2-2; the D is unclear. Germline CDR1 and CDR2: SGHVS and FNYEAQ. Deletions cut 0 bases from V and 1 base from J, with 12 bases between. The CDR3 length is 17 residues. The CDR3 sequence is CASSLAPSQMNTGELFF. The CDR3 bases are TGTGCCAGCAGCTTAGCCCCTTCCCAGATGAACACCGGGGAGCTGTTTTTT.

The CDR3 sequence is CASGLDGGTQYF. CDR3 nucleotides: TGTGCTAGTGGTTTGGACGGGGGTACGCAGTATTTT. V usage is TRBV12-5 and J usage is TRBJ2-3; D might be TRBD2 (6 bases). CDR1 and CDR2 from the germline V gene are LGHNT and FRNRAP. This CDR3 is 12 amino acids long. V was cut by 1 base and J by 8 bases, with 7 bases left in between.

The rearrangement uses TRBV27 and TRBJ1-2, with TRBD1 matching over 7 bases. CDR3 length equals 13 residues. Germline V lookup: CDR1 MNHEY, CDR2 SMNVEV (reference sequence). V shed 5 bases and J 7 bases; nucleotides not matched to a gene: 7. In DNA form, the CDR3 reads TGTGCCAGCAGTCTCCGGACAGGTCGTGGCTACACCTTC. Protein sequence: CASSLRTGRGYTF.

To note about this clone: Other nucleotide sequences in the sample specify the same CDR3. The chain couples TRBV6-5 to TRBJ2-6; no clear D gene. CDR1 is MNHEY, CDR2 SVGAGI, per germline. The CDR3 covers 13 residues. Trimming shortened V by 5 bases and J by 4 bases, and 6 bases separated the two germline ends. The chain's CDR3 is CASSLSGANVLTF. The DNA of the CDR3 is TGTGCCAGCAGTCTCTCCGGGGCCAACGTCCTGACTTTC.

The J gene is TRBJ2-7, the V gene TRBV6-8, with D tentatively TRBD2 (6 bases). The V end lost 10 bases, the J end lost 2 bases, and 18 bases lay between the germline ends. Germline loops: CDR1 MNHGY, CDR2 SAAAGT. The CDR3 spans 14 residues. The CDR3 sequence: CAIPTGTRAYEQYF. Here the CDR3 DNA reads TGTGCCATCCCGACTGGGACTCGCGCCTACGAGCAGTACTTC.

Measured by frequency, this clone is medium-sized. V gene TRBV6-6 combines with J gene TRBJ2-1; 10 nucleotides align to TRBD2. The V gene's germline CDR1 is MNHNY and CDR2 SVGAGI (reference sequence). This CDR3 comprises 13 residues. Trimming at V came to 5 bases and at J to 6 bases, leaving 1 base not matched to a gene. The CDR3 loop reads CASSGLAVNEQFF. In DNA, the CDR3 is TGTGCCAGCAGTGGACTAGCGGTCAATGAGCAGTTCTTC.

The chain joins TRBV28 to TRBJ1-5; 10 positions agree with TRBD1. The CDR3 runs to 13 residues. V lost 10 bases and J lost 5; bases outside the gene matches: 5. Germline assignment: CDR1 MDHEN and CDR2 SYDVKM. The CDR3 protein is CATRQGADQPQHF. CDR3 nucleotide sequence: TGTGCCACTCGACAGGGGGCGGATCAGCCCCAGCATTTT.

The chain is built from TRBV5-1 and TRBJ1-1; 10 positions match TRBD1. Germline CDR1 SGHRS, CDR2 YFSETQ. There are 17 residues in the CDR3. The ends lost 4 bases at V and 1 base at J; junction bases unmatched: 10. The CDR3 here is CASSGGTGVRANTEAFF. DNA for the CDR3: TGCGCCAGCAGCGGAGGGACAGGGGTACGGGCGAACACTGAAGCTTTCTTT.

This chain links TRBV5-1 with TRBJ2-5, with D maybe TRBD2 (6 bases). The end of the DNA aligns better with TRBJ2-7, so the J call may be wrong. Germline V gene lookup returns CDR1 SGHRS and CDR2 YFSETQ. The CDR3 runs 15 residues. CDR3 region: CASSPEDLGLYEQYF. CDR3 in DNA: TGCGCCAGCAGCCCGGAAGACCTGGGACTCTACGAGCAGTACTTC.

This rearrangement joins TRBV15 to TRBJ2-6; 9 nucleotides align to TRBD1. J gave up 1 base and V 1 base, and 2 bases lay outside the gene matches. CDR3 length: 17 amino acids. Germline assignment: CDR1 LNHNV and CDR2 YYDKDF (reference sequence). CDR3 DNA: TGTGCCACCAGCAGAGGGACAGGGGAATCTGGGGCCAACGTCCTGACTTTC. Translating gives CATSRGTGESGANVLTF.

The chain combines TRBV28 with TRBJ1-5, with TRBD1 identical over 9 bases. Germline-derived CDR1 and CDR2 are MDHEN and SYDVKM. This CDR3 is built from 18 residues. With 5 bases clipped from V and 0 bases from J, the junction kept 11 bases outside the gene matches. CDR3 DNA sequence: TGTGCCAGCAGTCCAAACCCCGGGACAGGGTATAGCAATCAGCCCCAGCATTTT. Its protein product is CASSPNPGTGYSNQPQHF.

The V gene is TRBV7-9, the J gene TRBJ1-1, with D tentatively TRBD1 (5 bases). V lost 3 bases and J 6 bases, leaving 17 bases between the germline ends. Germline CDR1 is SEHNR and CDR2 is FQNEAQ (reference sequence). CDR3 length: 15 residues. The CDR3 sequence: CASSFPGHRIPEAFF. The DNA of the CDR3 is TGTGCCAGCAGCTTTCCAGGGCATCGGATCCCTGAAGCTTTCTTT.

This chain joins TRBV2 and TRBJ2-5; TRBD2 might be the D (5 bases). Trimming removed 1 base from V and 4 bases from J, with 19 bases in between. Germline CDR1 SNHLY, CDR2 FYNNEI. The CDR3 totals 17 residues. The chain's CDR3 is CASSEGLGPSGRETQYF. The CDR3 region has the DNA TGTGCCAGCAGTGAAGGTCTTGGGCCTTCGGGGAGAGAGACCCAGTACTTC.

This sequence joins TRBV7-9 and TRBJ1-4, with 7 positions matching TRBD1. Germline CDR1 is SEHNR and CDR2 is FQNEAQ (reference sequence). The CDR3 sequence is 17 residues long. Trimming took 1 base from V and 8 from J; bases not matched to a gene: 13. CDR3 loop: CASSLGRGPRQEEKLFF. The CDR3 coding sequence is TGTGCCAGCAGCTTAGGTAGGGGGCCCCGGCAGGAGGAAAAACTGTTTTTT.

The CDR3 region has the DNA TGTGCCAGTAGTCTCGGACAGACCGGGGCCTATGGCTACACCTTC. This translates into CASSLGQTGAYGYTF. This sequence joins TRBV19 and TRBJ1-2, with a tentative D call TRBD1 (6 bases). The ends were cut back, 5 bases at V and 4 bases at J, with 17 bases in the middle. The CDR3 is 15 amino acids. Germline CDR1 reads LNHDA; CDR2 reads SQIVND (reference sequence). Filled out from reference TRBV19 and TRBJ1-2, the complete variable domain reads DGGITQSPKYLFRKEGQNVTLSCEQNLNHDAMYWYRQDPGQGLRLIYYSQIVNDFQKGDIAEGYSVSREKKESFPLTVTSAQKNPTAFYLCASSLGQTGAYGYTFGSGTRLTVV.

The rearrangement uses TRBV5-6 and TRBJ1-3; 10 bases agree with TRBD1. The CDR3 has 17 residues. Trimming at V came to 4 bases and at J to 1 base, leaving 8 bases not matched to a gene. CDR1 SGHDT and CDR2 YYEEEE come from the germline V gene. The DNA of the CDR3 is TGTGCCAGCAGCGGGGTAGACAGGGGGCGATCTGGAAACACCATATATTTT. Its protein is CASSGVDRGRSGNTIYF.

The chain recombines TRBV4-2 with TRBJ2-7; D perhaps matches TRBD1 (5 bases). This CDR3 is 15 amino acids long. Germline V gives CDR1 LGHNA, CDR2 YNFKEQ. V was pared by 0 bases and J by 3 bases, with 12 bases between. CDR3 residues: CASSQELRDLYEQYF. The CDR3 DNA follows: TGTGCCAGCAGCCAAGAGCTCAGGGATCTCTACGAGCAGTACTTC.

This chain uses TRBV4-2 with TRBJ1-6; 8 nucleotides align to TRBD1. The V gene's germline CDR1 is LGHNA and CDR2 YNFKEQ. The CDR3 covers 16 residues. The trim removed 3 bases at V and 7 bases at J, leaving 8 bases unmatched. The CDR3 protein is CASSQETGDRNSPLHF. As DNA, the CDR3 is TGTGCCAGCAGCCAGGAGACAGGGGATCGGAATTCACCCCTCCACTTT.

V is TRBV2 and J is TRBJ2-3; D perhaps matches TRBD2 (6 bases). Germline CDR1 is SNHLY and CDR2 is FYNNEI. CDR3 length: 14 residues. V dropped 6 bases and J dropped 2 bases, with 12 bases sitting between them. The CDR3 nucleotides are TGTGCCAGCAGGGCGGGACGAGTCACAGATACGCAGTATTTT. Its translation: CASRAGRVTDTQYF.

The chain employs TRBV6-1 and TRBJ2-1; 12 positions agree with TRBD2. With V trimmed by 5 bases and J by 8 bases, 7 bases remained unmatched. Germline CDR1 MNHNS, CDR2 SASEGT. The CDR3 extends over 15 amino acids. The CDR3 sequence is CASSQGLAGFDEQFF. As DNA, the CDR3 is TGTGCCAGCAGTCAAGGACTAGCGGGGTTTGATGAGCAGTTCTTC.

The rearrangement uses TRBV18 and TRBJ2-7; TRBD2 might be the D (6 bases). Trimming left V 5 bases short and J 2 bases short, with 22 bases between. The germline gives CDR1 KGHSH, CDR2 LQKENI. The CDR3 totals 17 residues. The CDR3 sequence is CASSSTIGGTSAYEQYF. The CDR3 nucleotides read TGTGCCAGCTCATCCACAATTGGAGGGACGAGCGCCTACGAGCAGTACTTC.

The V call is TRBV6-1, the J call TRBJ2-5; 8 bases line up with TRBD1. The DNA matches TRBJ2-7 better at its end, which makes the J call doubtful. The germline gives CDR1 MNHNS, CDR2 SASEGT. The CDR3 is 14 residues long. The CDR3 reads CASVEPGQVYEQYF. CDR3 nucleotide sequence: TGTGCCAGCGTGGAACCGGGACAGGTCTACGAGCAGTACTTC.

This sequence joins TRBV2 and TRBJ2-6; 10 nucleotides align to TRBD1. J lost 3 bases, V lost 5 bases, and 4 bases had no gene match. This CDR3 has 16 amino acids. CDR1 and CDR2 (germline): SNHLY, FYNNEI. The CDR3 reads CASSRQGAGGANVLTF. DNA of the CDR3: TGTGCCAGCAGTAGACAGGGGGCTGGTGGGGCCAACGTCCTGACTTTC.

The chain is built from TRBV15 and TRBJ2-1; TRBD2 aligns across 7 bases. CDR1 is LNHNV and CDR2 is YYDKDF in the germline V gene (reference sequence). V shed 6 bases and J 6 bases; nucleotides not matched to a gene: 2. The CDR3 has 12 residues. The CDR3, as DNA: TGTGCCACCAGGGGAGGGAGCAATGAGCAGTTCTTC. Protein: CATRGGSNEQFF. The full variable domain, its missing parts supplied by reference TRBV15 and TRBJ2-1, is DAMVIQNPRYQVTQFGKPVTLSCSQTLNHNVMYWYQQKSSQAPKLLFHYYDKDFNNEADTPDNFQSRRPNTSFCFLDIRSPGLGDTAMYLCATRGGSNEQFFGPGTRLTVL.

The CDR3 loop reads CASSMNQGTDTGELFF. CDR3 DNA sequence: TGTGCCAGTAGTATGAATCAGGGGACGGACACCGGGGAGCTGTTTTTT. This chain uses TRBV19 with TRBJ2-2, with D possibly matching TRBD1 (6 bases). CDR1 and CDR2 (germline): LNHDA, SQIVND (reference sequence). Trimming removed 3 bases from V and 3 bases from J, with 14 bases in between. This CDR3 spans 16 amino acids.

This sequence joins TRBV28 and TRBJ1-1; 7 positions match TRBD1. Losses at the gene ends were 8 bases for V and 1 base for J; bases not matched to a gene: 4. Germline V gene sequence: CDR1 MDHEN, CDR2 SYDVKM. CDR3 length: 13 residues. The CDR3 DNA is TGTGCCAGCGCGGGACAGTGGAACACTGAAGCTTTCTTT. This sequence encodes CASAGQWNTEAFF. The complete variable domain, with remaining parts taken from reference TRBV28 and TRBJ1-1, reads DVKVTQSSRYLVKRTGEKVFLECVQDMDHENMFWYRQDPGLGLRLIYFSYDVKMKEKGDIPEGYSVSREKKERFSLILESASTNQTSMYLCASAGQWNTEAFFGQGTRLTVV.

CDR3 in DNA: TGCGCCAGCAGCCAAGATCATCTAGCGGACCCCACCGGGGAGCTGTTTTTT. It codes for CASSQDHLADPTGELFF. The chain combines TRBV4-1 with TRBJ2-2; 7 nucleotides match TRBD2. Germline V gives CDR1 MGHRA, CDR2 YSYEKL. Trimming removed 0 bases from V and 4 bases from J; junction bases left unmatched: 8. CDR3 size: 17 residues.

J is TRBJ2-1 and V is TRBV5-1, with D tentatively TRBD1 (6 bases). The CDR3 is 14 residues long. The V end was cut by 0 bases, the J end by 2 bases, with 6 bases between. CDR1 and CDR2 (germline): SGHRS, YFSETQ. The DNA for the CDR3 is TGCGCCAGCAGCTTGGGACAGGCCTACAATGAGCAGTTCTTC. Its translation is CASSLGQAYNEQFF.

The chain's CDR3 is CASSVRGGVSYEQYF. In DNA, the CDR3 is TGTGCCAGCAGCGTACGTGGAGGGGTGTCCTACGAGCAGTACTTC. This rearrangement joins TRBV9 to TRBJ2-7; D is possibly TRBD2 (6 bases). Trimming took off 1 base at V and 1 base at J, with 12 bases between the two ends. Germline loops: CDR1 SGDLS, CDR2 YYNGEE. The CDR3 consists of 15 residues. The variable domain in full, with the rest retrieved from reference TRBV9 and TRBJ2-7, is DSGVTQTPKHLITATGQRVTLRCSPRSGDLSVYWYQQSLDQGLQFLIQYYNGEERAKGNILERFSAQQFPDLHSELNLSSLELGDSALYFCASSVRGGVSYEQYFGPGTRLTVT.